The clone carrying this TCR beta chain was counted between two and nine times. Its antigen is not identified. TCRdb's table, derived via immunoSEQ multiplex PCR, lists solely in-frame clones and lacks some. The sample records roughly 100,000 clones, approximately 88% being singletons. Trimming at V came to 8 bases and at J to 4 bases, leaving 7 bases not matched to a gene. Germline assignment: CDR1 MDHEN and CDR2 SYDVKM. The CDR3 loop spans 13 amino acids. This entry comes from a study of T cell responses to AZD1222 COVID-19 vaccine. Overall study findings and caveats: At baseline, just a handful of AZD1222 recipients tested seropositive. Donors were chiefly white British, with a greater number of females, and clonal diversity was perhaps underestimated. All repertoire sampling was performed exclusively after the peak T cell response.

This chain connects TRBV28 to TRBJ1-2; 7 bases are shared with TRBD1. This specimen was peripheral blood, taken on day 0 of AZD1222 vaccination. The clonotype originates from an adult in good health. The DNA of the CDR3 is TGTGCCAGCGGACCAGGGGGGATCTATGGCTACACCTTC. Its protein product is CASGPGGIYGYTF.